These 27 T cell receptor beta chains were sequenced from one sample in a study of shared clonotypes between healthy human individuals. It was CD45RO-negative cells, positively selected for CCR7, that made up naive CD8 cells, with terminally differentiated effector memory CD45RA+ cells excluded. Measured with immunoSEQ multiplex PCR; TCRdb has only the in-frame clones, and not every one. The sample has around 610,000 clones, approximately 96% seen once. Sequencing was done on a sample of naive CD8+ T cells sorted from blood. The origin of the receptors is a woman aged 25 to 45 in good health.

The chain links TRBV5-5 to TRBJ2-7; D possibly corresponds to TRBD1 (6 bases). V lost 0 bases to trimming and J lost 2 bases, with 9 bases between them. CDR3 size: 14 residues. CDR1 is SGHKS, CDR2 YYEKEE, per germline (reference sequence). For the CDR3, the DNA is TGTGCCAGCAGCTTGGCCGCAGGGGCCTACGAGCAGTACTTC. Its protein product is CASSLAAGAYEQYF.

The rearrangement joins TRBV4-2 to TRBJ2-2; D is unclear. CDR1 and CDR2 (germline): LGHNA, YNFKEQ. The ends were cut back, 0 bases at V and 1 base at J, with 6 bases in the middle. The length of the CDR3 is 15 residues. CDR3 nucleotide sequence: TGTGCCAGCAGCCAAGAGATACTGAACACCGGGGAGCTGTTTTTT. Amino acids: CASSQEILNTGELFF.

The chain employs TRBV15 and TRBJ2-2; D is possibly TRBD1 (6 bases). This CDR3 is 18 amino acids long. The germline gives CDR1 LNHNV, CDR2 YYDKDF (reference sequence). V was pared by 3 bases and J by 2 bases, with 19 bases between. Written as DNA, the CDR3 is TGTGCCACCAGCAGGGGACCGGGACACTCTGAAAACACCGGGGAGCTGTTTTTT. Protein: CATSRGPGHSENTGELFF.

J is TRBJ2-5 and V is TRBV15, with 8 bases identical to TRBD2. The DNA matches TRBJ2-7 better at its end, which makes the J call doubtful. CDR3 length equals 16 residues. CDR1 is LNHNV and CDR2 is YYDKDF in the germline V gene (reference sequence). DNA of the CDR3: TGTGCCACCAGCCTGACCCGACTAGCGAGACCCTACGAGCAGTACTTC. It yields the protein CATSLTRLARPYEQYF.

The chain is built from TRBV27 and TRBJ1-1; 8 bases are shared with TRBD1. After removal of 3 bases from V and 1 base from J, the junction contained 10 bases not matched to a gene. CDR1 and CDR2 from the germline V gene are MNHEY and SMNVEV (reference sequence). The CDR3 consists of 17 residues. The CDR3 nucleotides are TGTGCCAGCAGTTTTGGGGCAGGGGGCCTGAAGAACACTGAAGCTTTCTTT. As protein: CASSFGAGGLKNTEAFF.

The chain joins TRBV10-3 to TRBJ1-5; 8 nucleotides align to TRBD1. This CDR3 region has 13 residues. Germline CDR1 and CDR2: ENHRY and SYGVKD. With 10 bases clipped from V and 2 bases from J, the junction kept 4 bases outside the gene matches. The CDR3 reads CATDRGGNQPQHF. As DNA, the CDR3 is TGTGCCACCGACAGGGGTGGCAATCAGCCCCAGCATTTT.

The CDR3 nucleotides are TGTGCCAGCAGCGTCGTAGGAGGATCTCGACCCAACTATGGCTACACCTTC. Amino acid sequence: CASSVVGGSRPNYGYTF. The rearrangement uses TRBV11-2 and TRBJ1-2; D uncertain. V was pared by 5 bases and J by 2 bases, with 21 bases between. Germline V gene sequence: CDR1 SGHAT, CDR2 FQNNGV. This CDR3 is 17 amino acids long.

The J gene is TRBJ2-1, the V gene TRBV27; D is uncertain. Germline-derived CDR1 and CDR2 are MNHEY and SMNVEV (reference sequence). The CDR3 length is 12 residues. Deletions cut 5 bases from V and 7 bases from J, with 9 bases between. CDR3 DNA sequence: TGTGCCAGCAGTACCATTCTGAATGAGCAGTTCTTC. This translates into CASSTILNEQFF.

The chain combines TRBV28 with TRBJ1-5, with 7 bases that match TRBD1. Germline CDR1 MDHEN, CDR2 SYDVKM. The CDR3 contains 14 residues. V shed 8 bases and J 9 bases; nucleotides not matched to a gene: 13. For the CDR3, the DNA is TGTGCCAGCGGCCTGACAGGGTCCCCGAGGCCCCAGCATTTT. Its protein product is CASGLTGSPRPQHF.

V is TRBV2 and J is TRBJ2-5, with TRBD1 matching 9 bases. The germline CDR1 and CDR2 sequences are SNHLY and FYNNEI. V trimming: 11 bases; J trimming: 5 bases; junction bases outside the gene matches: 6. The CDR3 is 12 amino acids. CDR3 loop: CASQGARETQYF. CDR3 DNA: TGTGCCTCACAGGGGGCGCGGGAGACCCAGTACTTC.

This sequence joins TRBV5-4 and TRBJ2-7, with 12 nucleotides matching TRBD2. The ends lost 1 base at V and 1 base at J; junction bases unmatched: 0. This CDR3 contains 15 residues. CDR1 is SGHNT and CDR2 is YYREEE in the germline V gene (reference sequence). The CDR3 loop is CASSLTSGGSYEQYF. The CDR3 DNA is TGTGCCAGCAGCTTGACTAGCGGGGGGTCCTACGAGCAGTACTTC.

The rearrangement joins TRBV27 to TRBJ2-5; 10 bases align to TRBD2. The CDR3 runs 14 residues. Germline V CDR1 and CDR2: MNHEY, SMNVEV (reference sequence). The V and J ends lost 8 bases and 5 bases, in that order; junction bases with no gene match: 8. DNA of the CDR3: TGTGCCAGCCAGCCCCTAGCGGGAGCCGAGACCCAGTACTTC. This codes for CASQPLAGAETQYF.

The V call is TRBV28, the J call TRBJ1-3, with D possibly matching TRBD1 (5 bases). This CDR3 has 17 residues. V was cut by 5 bases and J by 3 bases, with 20 bases left in between. From germline, CDR1 is MDHEN and CDR2 SYDVKM. The CDR3 nucleotides are TGTGCCAGCAGTACACCACCCGGCAGGGAGCGTGGAAACACCATATATTTT. As protein: CASSTPPGRERGNTIYF.

V and J are TRBV16 and TRBJ2-7; no definite D call. Germline lookup yields CDR1 KGHSY and CDR2 FQNENV. The CDR3 is made up of 12 amino acids. Trimming took off 1 base at V and 4 bases at J, with 5 bases between the two ends. The CDR3 DNA sequence: TGTGCCAGCAGCCAATACTTTTACGAGCAGTACTTC. It encodes CASSQYFYEQYF.

The rearrangement links TRBV19 to TRBJ2-1; 10 bases agree with TRBD2. From germline, CDR1 is LNHDA and CDR2 SQIVND (reference sequence). The junction had 11 bases not matched to a gene; V was cut back by 3 bases and J by 6 bases. The CDR3 runs 17 residues. CDR3 in DNA: TGTGCCAGTAGTATTGGCCAGCGGGAGGGCCTTAGCAATGAGCAGTTCTTC. It specifies CASSIGQREGLSNEQFF.

The chain uses TRBV5-1 and TRBJ1-2, with 7 positions matching TRBD1. V gave up 2 bases and J gave up 6 bases; unmatched junction bases: 10. Germline V gene lookup returns CDR1 SGHRS and CDR2 YFSETQ. This CDR3 region has 15 residues. The CDR3 coding sequence is TGCGCCAGCAGCTTAGGCCCGACAGGGAAGGATGGCTACACCTTC. It codes for CASSLGPTGKDGYTF.

The rearrangement links TRBV27 to TRBJ2-5; tentatively, D is TRBD2 (6 bases). CDR1 and CDR2 (germline): MNHEY, SMNVEV (reference sequence). This CDR3 has 14 residues. The ends were cut back, 5 bases at V and 5 bases at J, with 15 bases in the middle. CDR3 protein: CASSAVTGDETQYF. Written as DNA, the CDR3 is TGTGCCAGCAGTGCAGTAACGGGAGACGAGACCCAGTACTTC.

The chain combines TRBV27 with TRBJ2-2, with TRBD1 matching 8 bases. Germline loops: CDR1 MNHEY, CDR2 SMNVEV (reference sequence). With 5 bases clipped from V and 7 bases from J, the junction kept 12 bases outside the gene matches. CDR3 length equals 16 residues. CDR3: CASSPRDRSRDGELFF. CDR3 DNA sequence: TGTGCCAGCAGTCCTCGGGACAGGAGCAGGGACGGGGAGCTGTTTTTT.

The rearrangement joins TRBV28 to TRBJ1-6; D is ambiguous. Per germline, CDR1 MDHEN and CDR2 SYDVKM. V was pared by 4 bases and J by 8 bases, with 18 bases between. The CDR3 covers 16 residues. CDR3 DNA sequence: TGTGCCAGCAGTTCCTACACCTCTCGGTGGGATTCACCCCTCCACTTT. Its translation is CASSSYTSRWDSPLHF. Filled out from reference TRBV28 and TRBJ1-6, the complete variable domain reads DVKVTQSSRYLVKRTGEKVFLECVQDMDHENMFWYRQDPGLGLRLIYFSYDVKMKEKGDIPEGYSVSREKKERFSLILESASTNQTSMYLCASSSYTSRWDSPLHFGNGTRLTVT.

V and J are TRBV4-2 and TRBJ2-7; 8 positions agree with TRBD2. With V trimmed by 0 bases and J by 5 bases, 9 bases remained unmatched. The CDR3 spans 16 residues. Looked up from germline, CDR1 is LGHNA and CDR2 is YNFKEQ. CDR3 sequence reads: CASSQDLAGGRNEQYF. The CDR3, as DNA: TGTGCCAGCAGCCAAGATCTGGCAGGCGGGAGGAACGAGCAGTACTTC.

V gene TRBV11-2 combines with J gene TRBJ2-1; D is uncertain. Deletions cut 5 bases from V and 5 bases from J, with 10 bases between. The CDR3 consists of 13 residues. Germline lookup yields CDR1 SGHAT and CDR2 FQNNGV. Written as DNA, the CDR3 is TGTGCCAGCAGCCAGCCAGGCCACAATGAGCAGTTCTTC. As protein: CASSQPGHNEQFF.

CDR3 DNA: TGTGCCAGCAGTTACTCGTTATCCGGGGAGGATCAGCCCCAGCATTTT. Residues: CASSYSLSGEDQPQHF. The chain couples TRBV6-6 to TRBJ1-5; D is unresolved. Between the trimmed V and J ends, which lost 0 bases and 5 bases, there was a span of 14 bases. This CDR3 region has 16 residues. CDR1 is MNHNY and CDR2 is SVGAGI in the germline V gene (reference sequence).

The CDR3 sequence is CASRLAGGTEAFF. The CDR3 DNA reads as TGTGCCAGCAGATTAGCGGGGGGCACTGAAGCTTTCTTT. V is TRBV2 and J is TRBJ1-1; a weak D match, TRBD1 (5 bases). There are 13 residues in the CDR3. The germline V and J ends were trimmed by 6 bases and 4 bases, with 12 bases remaining between them. CDR1 is SNHLY, CDR2 FYNNEI, per germline.

V usage is TRBV15 and J usage is TRBJ1-2; D is ambiguous. V lost 0 bases and J lost 6, with 17 bases in between. The CDR3 is made up of 16 amino acids. Germline V CDR1 and CDR2: LNHNV, YYDKDF (reference sequence). CDR3 protein: CATSRDVDLTVDGYTF. The CDR3 DNA is TGTGCCACCAGCAGAGATGTCGACCTAACCGTGGATGGCTACACCTTC.

This chain joins TRBV6-5 and TRBJ1-5; D unclear. The V end lost 0 bases, the J end lost 4 bases, and 4 bases lay between the germline ends. Germline CDR1 is MNHEY and CDR2 is SVGAGI. The length of the CDR3 is 13 residues. The CDR3 DNA reads TGTGCCAGCAGTTACTCGAAAAATCAGCCCCAGCATTTT. Its translation is CASSYSKNQPQHF.

The V and J genes are TRBV4-1 and TRBJ1-2, with D hard to call. The V and J ends lost 0 bases and 4 bases respectively, with 12 bases between them. CDR1 and CDR2 from the germline V gene are MGHRA and YSYEKL. CDR3 length: 15 amino acids. Here the CDR3 DNA reads TGCGCCAGCAGCCAAGATAGGGCAGTCTTCTATGGCTACACCTTC. Its protein is CASSQDRAVFYGYTF.

The chain carries TRBV29-1 and TRBJ1-4; no firm D call. CDR1 is SQVTM and CDR2 is ANQGSEA in the germline V gene. The CDR3 sequence is 11 residues long. V dropped 6 bases and J dropped 7 bases, with 9 bases sitting between them. The CDR3 DNA follows: TGCAGCGTCGCCCGGGGTGAAAAACTGTTTTTT. The encoded protein is CSVARGEKLFF. The variable domain in full, with the rest retrieved from reference TRBV29-1 and TRBJ1-4, is SAVISQKPSRDICQRGTSLTIQCQVDSQVTMMFWYRQQPGQSLTLIATANQGSEATYESGFVIDKFPISRPNLTFSTLTVSNMSPEDSSIYLCSVARGEKLFFGSGTQLSVL.